The rows below give T cell receptor beta chains drawn from one sample of a study of regulatory T cells in long-lasting Graves disease. TCRdb itself ran the multiplex PCR reads through MiXCR, one entry per CDR3 protein. The sample carries more than 300,000 distinct CDR3 sequences, about 20% recorded once. Sample: peripheral blood mononuclear cells (PBMCs), taken when the disease was refractory, from a patient treated with antithyroid drugs. The receptor set was obtained from a female donor with Graves disease. The CDR3 runs from the conserved cysteine through the conserved F or W. The D gene is left open where the match is weak. Clone size appears in some rows only: once, few, many, or a class for an expanded clone.

CDR3nt | CDR3aa | j_gene | d_gene | abundance | v_gene
TGTGCCAGCAGCGAGGGGGGGTTTCAGCCCCAGCATTTT | CASSEGGFQPQHF | TRBJ1-5 | - | many | TRBV11-2
TGTGCCAGTAGTAAACAAGCGGGGGGATCACAAGAGACCCAGTACTTC | CASSKQAGGSQETQYF | TRBJ2-5 | TRBD2 | few | TRBV19
TGCAGCGTTGAAGCCCCCGGTGGGACTTTTGGAAACACCATATATTTT | CSVEAPGGTFGNTIYF | TRBJ1-3 | - | - | TRBV29-1
TGTGCCAGCAGTGAGACAGGTTACGTTCAGCCCCAGCATTTT | CASSETGYVQPQHF | TRBJ1-5 | - | many | TRBV2
TGTGCCAGCAGTTTAGGGAGAGGCTCCTACGAGCAGTACTTC | CASSLGRGSYEQYF | TRBJ2-7 | - | many | TRBV7-2
TGTGCCAGCAGTTACTCGGTGGGTTGGGAGACCCAGTACTTC | CASSYSVGWETQYF | TRBJ2-5 | - | many | TRBV6-5
TGTGCCAGCAGAATTGGACCAAAAGAGACCCAGTACTTC | CASRIGPKETQYF | TRBJ2-5 | - | many | TRBV5-5
TGTGCCAGCACGAAGGGGCAGGGCAATCAGCCCCAGCATTTT | CASTKGQGNQPQHF | TRBJ1-5 | - | - | TRBV3-1
TGTGCCAGCAGCTTGGTGGGGACCTTACTGCGGAGCTCTGGAAACACCATATATTTT | CASSLVGTLLRSSGNTIYF | TRBJ1-3 | - | - | TRBV7-9
TGTGCCAGCAGTAGCGGGAGAATAAGTGAGCAGTTCTTC | CASSSGRISEQFF | TRBJ2-1 | TRBD2 | - | TRBV6-1
TGTGCCAGCAGTCCAGGCGGCGAAACCGGGGAGCTGTTTTTT | CASSPGGETGELFF | TRBJ2-2 | - | - | TRBV5-6
TGTGCCAGTATCGGACAGATGAACACTGAAGCTTTCTTT | CASIGQMNTEAFF | TRBJ1-1 | - | - | TRBV19
TGCGCCAGCAGCTTGGGCGGACAGGGGGAGACCCAGTACTTC | CASSLGGQGETQYF | TRBJ2-5 | TRBD1 | - | TRBV5-1
TGTGCCAGCAGCTCCCGAGGGCAACCGAATTCACCCCTCCACTTT | CASSSRGQPNSPLHF | TRBJ1-6 | - | many | TRBV11-3
TGTGCCAGCAGTTTGGGATTCGGGACAGCACCCCGGAGACAGTACTTC | CASSLGFGTAPRRQYF | TRBJ2-7 | TRBD1 | many | TRBV12-3/TRBV12-4
TGTGCCGGACAGGGAAACAATTCACCCCTCCACTTT | CAGQGNNSPLHF | TRBJ1-6 | TRBD1 | few | TRBV7-2
TGTGCCAGCAGCCATGCGTACGGACCGGTGAGCACAGATACGCAGTATTTT | CASSHAYGPVSTDTQYF | TRBJ2-3 | - | - | TRBV3-1
TGTGCCAGCAGTGAAGCCCCAGGGGGCCCTGAAGCTTTCTTT | CASSEAPGGPEAFF | TRBJ1-1 | TRBD1 | - | TRBV2
TGTGCCAGCAGCCATTTGACAGACAACTATGGCTACACCTTC | CASSHLTDNYGYTF | TRBJ1-2 | - | many | TRBV12-3/TRBV12-4
TGTGCCAGCAGCTACGGGACCTTATACGAGCAGTACTTC | CASSYGTLYEQYF | TRBJ2-7 | - | many | TRBV6-5
TGTGCCAGCAGCTCCCCCGCCGACAGTCACCCTAGAGCTTTCTTT | CASSSPADSHPRAFF | TRBJ1-1 | - | - | TRBV11-3
TGTGCCTGGAAGGAAGGGAATTACTATGGCTACACCTTC | CAWKEGNYYGYTF | TRBJ1-2 | - | many | TRBV30
TGTGCCAGCAGCCGAGGACTAGCGGGACTTCCGAGCTCCTACGAGCAGTACTTC | CASSRGLAGLPSSYEQYF | TRBJ2-7 | TRBD2 | many | TRBV2
TGTGCCAGCAGTGCCGGGACAGGCACCCATGAGCAGTTCTTC | CASSAGTGTHEQFF | TRBJ2-1 | TRBD1 | - | TRBV6-1
TGTGCCAGCAGCCTTCGGACTAGCGGGGGATATTCCTACGAGCAGTACTTC | CASSLRTSGGYSYEQYF | TRBJ2-7 | TRBD2 | many | TRBV12-3/TRBV12-4
TGCAGTGCTAGAGATTTGGCATTCGATGGCTACACCTTC | CSARDLAFDGYTF | TRBJ1-2 | - | many | TRBV20-1
TGTGCCACCAGACATCCAAGCAATCAGCCCCAGCATTTT | CATRHPSNQPQHF | TRBJ1-5 | - | many | TRBV15
TGTGCCAGCAGTTACGCCGGGGAGCTGTTTTTT | CASSYAGELFF | TRBJ2-2 | - | many | TRBV6-5
TGCGCCAGCAGCCAAGAGGGGCAGTCCAATCAGCCCCAGCATTTT | CASSQEGQSNQPQHF | TRBJ1-5 | - | - | TRBV4-3
TGTGCCAGCAGCTTCGGGACAGGGGTTTACTTT | CASSFGTGVYF | TRBJ1-6 | TRBD1 | - | TRBV7-2
TGTGCCAGCAGCTTAGGTCTAGCGGGGGGCCTCAAGGGGCAGTACTTC | CASSLGLAGGLKGQYF | TRBJ2-7 | TRBD2 | many | TRBV7-9
TGTGCCAGTAGTACGACACCCAATCAGCCCCAGCATTTT | CASSTTPNQPQHF | TRBJ1-5 | - | few | TRBV19
TGCGCCAGCAGCCGACAGGGGGCTGGGGCCAACGTCCTGACTTTC | CASSRQGAGANVLTF | TRBJ2-6 | TRBD1 | - | TRBV5-1
TGCGCCAGCAGCGAACAACCGGGACAGGGCGACGAAAAACTGTTTTTT | CASSEQPGQGDEKLFF | TRBJ1-4 | TRBD1 | many | TRBV5-1
TGTGCCAGCAGCCCGGCTCCGAACTACGAGCAGTACTTC | CASSPAPNYEQYF | TRBJ2-7 | - | - | TRBV5-6
TGTGCCAGCAGCTACGTCGAGCAGTACTTC | CASSYVEQYF | TRBJ2-7 | - | few | TRBV11-2
TGCAGCGTCGGGGACAGGGTGAACACTGAAGCTTTCTTT | CSVGDRVNTEAFF | TRBJ1-1 | TRBD1 | few | TRBV29-1
TGCAGCGTTCGACGGGGGGCTACTGAAGCTTTCTTT | CSVRRGATEAFF | TRBJ1-1 | - | many | TRBV29-1
TGCGCCAGCAGCCAACCCTTCCGAGGGACAGGGTACTCTGGGGCCAACGTCCTGACTTTC | CASSQPFRGTGYSGANVLTF | TRBJ2-6 | TRBD1 | once | TRBV4-1
TGTGCCAGCAGTCGGACAGAAAATGAAGCTTTCTTT | CASSRTENEAFF | TRBJ1-1 | - | - | TRBV2
TGTGCCAGCGGGGCGGAAGATACGCAGTATTTT | CASGAEDTQYF | TRBJ2-3 | - | - | TRBV11-3
TGTGCCAGTAGTATCCAGACGGGTAACTATGGCTACACCTTC | CASSIQTGNYGYTF | TRBJ1-2 | - | few | TRBV19
TGTGCCAGCTCCCCCGCGAGACAGGGAGGTTCACCCCTCCACTTT | CASSPARQGGSPLHF | TRBJ1-6 | TRBD1 | - | TRBV18
TGCAGCGTTCGGGCTGAGTATGGCTACACCTTC | CSVRAEYGYTF | TRBJ1-2 | - | - | TRBV29-1
TGTGCCAGCAGTTGGCAGGGCCCCGGGGAGCTGTTTTTT | CASSWQGPGELFF | TRBJ2-2 | - | many | TRBV27
TGTGCCAGCAGCTTATTATCAGGATTCGAGCAGTACTTC | CASSLLSGFEQYF | TRBJ2-7 | - | many | TRBV7-9
TGCGCCAGCAGCTTAGAATTAGGGGTCTACGAGCAGTACTTC | CASSLELGVYEQYF | TRBJ2-7 | - | few | TRBV5-1
TGCAGTGTACGGAGGACAGGGCCGAACACTGAAGCTTTCTTT | CSVRRTGPNTEAFF | TRBJ1-1 | TRBD1 | few | TRBV20-1
TGCGCCAGCAGCCAAGAATATCGGCAGGGAAATTCACCCCTCCACTTT | CASSQEYRQGNSPLHF | TRBJ1-6 | - | many | TRBV4-1
TGTGCCAGCAGCCAAGTGTCTAGCGTCTCCTACGAGCAGTACTTC | CASSQVSSVSYEQYF | TRBJ2-7 | - | - | TRBV3-1
TGTGCCAGCAGCTTCCGGACAGGGTTCGACGAGCAGTACTTC | CASSFRTGFDEQYF | TRBJ2-7 | TRBD1 | many | TRBV11-2
TGTGCCAGTAGTATAGCCCACGGGACTAGCGGGAGGGCGAAGGGGTTAGCCAAAAACATTCAGTACTTC | CASSIAHGTSGRAKGLAKNIQYF | TRBJ2-4 | TRBD2 | - | TRBV19
TGTGCCAGTAGTACACAGGGGGCCCAGGGTCAGCCCCAGCATTTT | CASSTQGAQGQPQHF | TRBJ1-5 | TRBD1 | many | TRBV19
TGTGCCAGCAGTGGATTAGGGCGAACCGGGGAGCTGTTTTTT | CASSGLGRTGELFF | TRBJ2-2 | - | - | TRBV25-1